A single sample gave rise to the 5 T cell receptor beta chains below, sequenced in a study of T cells after yellow fever vaccination. MiXCR, applied by TCRdb to the 5' RACE reads, yields one record per CDR3 protein. The sample has over 45,000 distinct CDR3 sequences, 7.1% seen once. Specimen: CD8+ T cells sorted from PBMCs, collected on the day of the first yellow fever vaccination. The receptor set was obtained from a young man who received the YFV17D yellow fever vaccine.

This clonotype was picked up a small number of times. This chain links TRBV9 with TRBJ1-5; 10 bases are a match to TRBD1. The trim removed 3 bases at V and 7 bases at J, leaving 7 bases unmatched. Per germline, CDR1 SGDLS and CDR2 YYNGEE. This CDR3 has 15 residues. The CDR3 DNA is TGTGCCAGCAGCGCAGGACAGGGGGGAGGGCAGCCCCAGCATTTT. Encoded protein: CASSAGQGGGQPQHF. Drawing the rest from reference TRBV9 and TRBJ1-5, the complete variable domain is DSGVTQTPKHLITATGQRVTLRCSPRSGDLSVYWYQQSLDQGLQFLIQYYNGEERAKGNILERFSAQQFPDLHSELNLSSLELGDSALYFCASSAGQGGGQPQHFGDGTRLSIL.

This clonotype was counted ten times or more. The V and J genes are TRBV7-2 and TRBJ2-3; 8 nucleotides agree with TRBD2. Trimming cost V 4 bases and J 6 bases; bases outside gene matches: 9. This CDR3 is 15 amino acids long. CDR1 SGHTA and CDR2 FQGNSA come from the germline V gene. CDR3 sequence: CASSSGVSGVDTQYF. The CDR3 coding sequence is TGTGCCAGCAGCTCGGGGGTTAGCGGGGTGGATACGCAGTATTTT.

There are a few counts of this clonotype. This chain joins TRBV13 and TRBJ2-3; TRBD2 agrees at 7 bases. Germline CDR1 PRHDT, CDR2 FYEKMQ (reference sequence). V lost 4 bases to trimming and J lost 4 bases; unmatched junction nucleotides: 5. CDR3 length: 14 amino acids. The CDR3 region has the DNA TGTGCCAGCAGCTCCGGACTAGAGGCAGATACGCAGTATTTT. It codes for CASSSGLEADTQYF. Drawing the rest from reference TRBV13 and TRBJ2-3, the complete variable domain is AAGVIQSPRHLIKEKRETATLKCYPIPRHDTVYWYQQGPGQDPQFLISFYEKMQSDKGSIPDRFSAQQFSDYHSELNMSSLELGDSALYFCASSSGLEADTQYFGPGTRLTVL.

This clonotype was counted between two and nine times. The chain combines TRBV12-3 or TRBV12-4 with TRBJ2-1, with D tentatively TRBD1 or TRBD2 (5 bases each). The germline V and J ends were trimmed by 3 bases and 9 bases, with 9 bases remaining between them. The CDR3 totals 12 residues. CDR3 sequence: CASSLGVREQFF. The DNA of the CDR3 is TGTGCCAGCAGTTTGGGGGTTCGTGAGCAGTTCTTC.

This clonotype came up many times. The V and J genes are TRBV4-1 and TRBJ1-1, with D possibly being TRBD1 (5 bases). The CDR3 has 15 residues. Germline V CDR1 and CDR2: MGHRA, YSYEKL. The V end lost 0 bases, the J end lost 3 bases, and 11 bases lay between the germline ends. The CDR3 here is CASSQEQATYTEAFF. The CDR3 DNA sequence: TGCGCCAGCAGCCAAGAACAGGCAACTTACACTGAAGCTTTCTTT.